These T cell receptor beta chains were read from a single sample in a study of shared clonotypes between healthy human individuals. Libraries were prepared by immunoSEQ multiplex PCR; TCRdb keeps only in-frame clonotypes and omits some of them. The sample holds 190,000 or so clones, about 93% seen once. Sequencing was performed on naive CD4+ T cells sorted from blood. All receptors come from a woman aged 25 to 39 in good health. Both conserved end residues are part of each CDR3. Each record gives: J gene, clone size, V gene, D gene, CDR3 protein, CDR3 DNA. The D gene is left open where the match is weak. Clone size is shown for a subset of rows, as once, few, many or a class of expanded clone.

TRBJ1-1	-	TRBV7-2	-	CASTPGVRNTEAFF	TGTGCCAGCACCCCGGGGGTGCGGAACACTGAAGCTTTCTTT
TRBJ1-5	few	TRBV27	-	CASRNRRSNQPQHF	TGTGCCAGCAGAAATCGACGGAGCAATCAGCCCCAGCATTTT
TRBJ1-1	-	TRBV5-1	-	CASSLFGGINTEAFF	TGCGCCAGCAGCTTGTTCGGGGGGATAAACACTGAAGCTTTCTTT
TRBJ2-7	-	TRBV5-1	-	CASSLETPPYEQYF	TGCGCCAGCAGCTTGGAGACACCTCCCTACGAGCAGTACTTC
TRBJ2-6	-	TRBV5-6	TRBD1	CASSSRDRVSGANVLTF	TGTGCCAGCAGCTCCCGGGACAGGGTCTCTGGGGCCAACGTCCTGACTTTC
TRBJ1-1	-	TRBV18	-	CASSPPVDTEAFF	TGTGCCAGCTCACCCCCGGTTGACACTGAAGCTTTCTTT
TRBJ1-2	-	TRBV9	TRBD1	CASSVVGQNYGYTF	TGTGCCAGCAGCGTAGTGGGACAGAACTATGGCTACACCTTC
TRBJ2-7	-	TRBV29-1	-	CSVVTRAQPPYEQYF	TGCAGCGTTGTCACCCGGGCTCAGCCCCCTTACGAGCAGTACTTC
TRBJ2-7	-	TRBV4-1	TRBD2	CASSQDEAGAREQYF	TGCGCCAGCAGCCAAGATGAAGCGGGAGCGCGGGAGCAGTACTTC
TRBJ2-7	-	TRBV10-3	-	CAISESTAEQYF	TGTGCCATCAGTGAGTCTACAGCCGAGCAGTACTTC
TRBJ1-5	-	TRBV19	-	CASSESGGNSNQPQHF	TGTGCCAGTAGTGAGTCCGGGGGGAACAGCAATCAGCCCCAGCATTTT
TRBJ1-5	-	TRBV10-2	-	CASSESSRGYQPQHF	TGCGCCAGCAGTGAGTCGTCTCGGGGGTATCAGCCCCAGCATTTT
TRBJ1-1	-	TRBV18	TRBD1	CASSLLVQGTMNTEAFF	TGTGCCAGCTCACTCCTGGTACAGGGGACGATGAACACTGAAGCTTTCTTT
TRBJ2-1	-	TRBV7-3	TRBD2	CASSLSAGGRNEQFF	TGTGCCAGCAGCTTAAGCGCGGGAGGTCGCAATGAGCAGTTCTTC
TRBJ2-7	-	TRBV18	-	CASSPAGVYEQYF	TGTGCCAGCTCACCCGCAGGAGTCTACGAGCAGTACTTC
TRBJ1-5	-	TRBV7-8	-	CASSLYTNQPQHF	TGTGCCAGCAGCTTGTATACAAATCAGCCCCAGCATTTT
TRBJ2-1	-	TRBV14	-	CASSQGDTHYNEQFF	TGTGCCAGCAGCCAAGGGGACACCCACTACAATGAGCAGTTCTTC
TRBJ2-7	-	TRBV6-1	-	CASSRGGHLSYEQYF	TGTGCCAGCAGCCGTGGGGGACACCTCTCCTACGAGCAGTACTTC
TRBJ2-5	-	TRBV11-2	-	CASSTRKETQYF	TGTGCCAGCAGCACGAGAAAAGAGACCCAGTACTTC
TRBJ2-5	-	TRBV5-1	-	CASSLGRNQETQYF	TGCGCCAGCAGCTTGGGCAGGAACCAAGAGACCCAGTACTTC
TRBJ1-2	-	TRBV6-1	-	CASSSVDSYGYTF	TGTGCCAGCAGTTCTGTGGACAGCTATGGCTACACCTTC
TRBJ2-7	-	TRBV11-2	TRBD2	CASSSSGTHYEQYF	TGTGCCAGCAGCTCTAGCGGGACGCACTACGAGCAGTACTTC
TRBJ2-6	once	TRBV4-1	-	CASSQAGRKAGANVLTF	TGCGCCAGCAGCCAAGCGGGCAGGAAGGCTGGGGCCAACGTCCTGACTTTC
TRBJ1-5	once	TRBV18	-	CASSSGRNQPQHF	TGTGCCAGCTCATCCGGACGGAATCAGCCCCAGCATTTT
TRBJ2-7	-	TRBV5-8	TRBD1	CASSFRTGISHEQYF	TGTGCCAGCAGCTTTAGGACAGGGATTTCCCACGAGCAGTACTTC